Each of the 9 T cell receptor beta chains below was sequenced from the same sample in a study of shared clonotypes between healthy human individuals. Libraries were prepared by immunoSEQ multiplex PCR; TCRdb keeps only in-frame clonotypes and omits some of them. Of 1,100,000 or so clones listed, around 78% were seen once; the top ten hold about 0.52%. Sequenced sample: memory CD4+ T cells from PBMCs. Subset meaning: CD45RA-negative fraction. These receptors originate from a man between 18 and 29 years old in good health. Some clones in this sample may be carry-over from other donors' samples.

This chain joins TRBV11-2 and TRBJ1-3, with D maybe TRBD1 (6 bases). In germline, CDR1 is SGHAT, CDR2 FQNNGV. The CDR3 consists of 17 residues. V was cut by 1 base and J by 4 bases, with 17 bases left in between. The DNA of the CDR3 is TGTGCCAGCAGCTTAGGGGCAGGGGATTTCTTCGGAAACACCATATATTTT. Amino acids: CASSLGAGDFFGNTIYF.

A note on this clone: An end of the junction differs from the germline gene, which may be a read error. The chain carries TRBV6-1 and TRBJ2-7; 8 nucleotides align to TRBD2. The CDR3 is made up of 15 amino acids. Germline V gene sequence: CDR1 MNHNS, CDR2 SASEGT. The CDR3 coding sequence is TGTGCCATCAGTGAGGGACTAGGCCGTACCTACGAGCAGTACTTC. This codes for CAISEGLGRTYEQYF.

The chain is built from TRBV6-6 and TRBJ1-2; D might be TRBD1 (5 bases). Per the germline V gene, CDR1 is MNHNY and CDR2 is SVGAGI (reference sequence). The V and J ends lost 0 bases and 1 base respectively, with 6 bases between them. The CDR3 length is 14 residues. In nucleotides, the CDR3 is TGTGCCAGCAGTTACTCCCAGGGTAACTATGGCTACACCTTC. Its translation: CASSYSQGNYGYTF.

The chain couples TRBV25-1 to TRBJ2-5; TRBD1 might be the D (6 bases). Trimming pared 2 bases from V and 9 bases from J, leaving 19 bases between. Germline V gene lookup returns CDR1 MGHDK and CDR2 SYGVNS. CDR3 length: 15 amino acids. CDR3 protein: CASSEAGAGNEAQYF. The CDR3 region has the DNA TGTGCCAGCAGTGAAGCAGGGGCAGGTAACGAGGCCCAGTACTTC.

The CDR3 DNA follows: TGTGCCAGCAGTCCGACAGGGGCCGGGGATCAGCCCCAGCATTTT. This codes for CASSPTGAGDQPQHF. The chain uses TRBV6-5 and TRBJ1-5, with TRBD1 identical over 8 bases. Germline V CDR1 and CDR2: MNHEY, SVGAGI. CDR3 length: 15 amino acids. The ends lost 5 bases at V and 5 bases at J; junction bases unmatched: 8.

In regard to this clone: The sample carries other DNA sequences with the same CDR3. The chain has TRBV5-1 and TRBJ2-3, with unresolved D. The CDR3 loop spans 13 amino acids. Germline CDR1 SGHRS, CDR2 YFSETQ. Trimming took 4 bases from V and 0 from J, leaving 6 bases between them. DNA of the CDR3: TGCGCCAGCAGCCGGGCAAGCACAGATACGCAGTATTTT. This gives the protein CASSRASTDTQYF.

This chain joins TRBV5-4 and TRBJ2-7, with no clear D. CDR1 and CDR2 (germline): SGHNT, YYREEE (reference sequence). Trimming took 7 bases from V and 4 from J, leaving 9 bases between them. This CDR3 region has 11 residues. The CDR3 coding sequence is TGTGCCAGCGCTAGTAGGTACGAGCAGTACTTC. Protein: CASASRYEQYF.

Worth noting for this clone: Different DNA sequences within this sample yield the same CDR3. The chain employs TRBV28 and TRBJ1-1, with D perhaps TRBD1 (6 bases). V was trimmed by 3 bases and J by 1 base, leaving 12 bases between them. Germline assignment: CDR1 MDHEN and CDR2 SYDVKM. The CDR3 length is 15 residues. The chain's CDR3 is CASSFGDRRNTEAFF. The DNA for the CDR3 is TGTGCCAGCAGTTTTGGAGACAGGCGGAACACTGAAGCTTTCTTT. The entire variable domain, with the rest obtained from reference TRBV28 and TRBJ1-1, is as follows: DVKVTQSSRYLVKRTGEKVFLECVQDMDHENMFWYRQDPGLGLRLIYFSYDVKMKEKGDIPEGYSVSREKKERFSLILESASTNQTSMYLCASSFGDRRNTEAFFGQGTRLTVV.

This sequence joins TRBV19 and TRBJ2-7; possibly TRBD1 for D (5 bases). CDR1 LNHDA and CDR2 SQIVND come from the germline V gene (reference sequence). V was cut by 5 bases and J by 3 bases, with 14 bases left in between. The CDR3 extends over 14 amino acids. The CDR3 nucleotides read TGTGCCAGTAGTCAAGGGTGGGGCGACTACGAGCAGTACTTC. Translated: CASSQGWGDYEQYF.